What follows describes a single TCR beta chain. The sample belongs to a study of blood T cell repertoires in COVID-19. Assay used: immunoSEQ multiplex PCR; TCRdb lists only in-frame clones, some missing. The sample comprises 290,000 or so clones, around 90% of which are singletons, and approximately 1.2% rests with the top ten. This CDR3 has 15 amino acids. Germline V CDR1 and CDR2: MDHEN, SYDVKM. The ends were cut back, 4 bases at V and 2 bases at J, with 14 bases in the middle. The TCR sequence derives from a woman under 40 who had recovered from COVID-19. Source material: PBMCs or T cells enriched from blood (not recorded which). J is TRBJ2-5 and V is TRBV28, with D possibly TRBD2 on 6 matching bases. The CDR3 is CASSSLVGGQETQYF. Here the CDR3 DNA reads TGTGCCAGCAGTTCCTTAGTGGGGGGACAAGAGACCCAGTACTTC.